This TCR beta chain is drawn from a study of blood T cell repertoires in COVID-19 (dated by TCRdb to 2018 to 2020). Describing the broader study: The collaborator samples originated in the United States, Italy and Spain and spanned the acute and convalescent phases of COVID-19. The material from the prospective study consisted of cDNA or gDNA derived from T cells, B-cell-depleted T cells, or PBMCs. Subjects who had been exposed to COVID-19, were actively infected with it, or had recovered from it provided the deeply sampled blood TCRbeta repertoires that made up the dataset. The repertoires were released in a freely available public database intended as a resource for research on the immune response to SARS-CoV-2. The samples were drawn from two sources: the first 160 participants of the ongoing ImmuneRACE study, and 1,000 to 1,500 subjects contributed by 6 global collaborators. Nearly every sample came with metadata listing a de-identified subject ID, COVID-19 status, age in years and sex. Where available, HLA class I and class II types were obtained from metadata supplied by the sample provider rather than from assay-based typing. On the study overall, not on this receptor specifically: Clinical and demographic metadata were provided uncurated, with the amount varying by source and participant.

TCRbeta CDR3 regions were amplified from genomic DNA by means of the immunoSEQ Assay, a bias-controlled multiplex PCR. Per the original workflow: The number of nucleated cells in each sample was estimated by amplification of reference gene primers within the assay. To quantify the absolute abundance of each unique TCRbeta CDR3 rearrangement, sequence reads were collapsed and filtered. For each sample, productive Simpson clonality was calculated by taking the square root of Simpson's diversity index across productive rearrangements. TCRdb carries this immuneACCESS record with in-frame sequences only. Its versions omit some clonotypes, under half of them owing to an unresolved V gene in the studies checked, with the rest unexplained. V, J and clone size derive from that table, while D and trimming were established from the DNA sequence. The sample profile shows around 16,000 clones; 70% to 90% of them were found once. The ten largest clones represent 49% of the sample.

Whole blood was collected in K2EDTA tubes by collaborating institutions according to the institutions' own protocols. For TCRbeta analysis, collaborators shipped samples in one of three forms: frozen whole blood, isolated PBMCs, or DNA extracted from either of those sample types. CDR1 SGHTA and CDR2 FQGTGA were looked up in the germline V gene. The cysteine opens and the phenylalanine closes a CDR3 of 14 amino acids. Only CDR3 DNA is held: 42 bases, read in frame from base 1. Germline trimming amounts to 5 bases on V and 7 bases on J, with 6 as the count of junction bases outside the gene matches. As concerns this clone: Its antigen remains undetermined. Base qualities are not provided; no much larger clone lies one nucleotide away.

The sequence joins TRBV7-3 to TRBJ2-1; 9 middle bases align to TRBD1. The sequence derives from a human donor in a cohort sampled during active COVID-19. The sequenced sample was peripheral blood. DNA sequence: TGTGCCAGCAGCACCTATGACAGGGGGAATGAGCAGTTCTTC. The resulting protein is CASSTYDRGNEQFF.